This T cell receptor beta chain was profiled in a study of shared clonotypes between healthy human individuals. Study at large: Two women and a few men aged 18 to 49 made up the donors.

The V end lost 0 bases, the J end lost 1 base, and 8 bases lay between the germline ends. CDR1 is KGHSH, CDR2 LQKENI, per germline. This CDR3 is built from 15 residues. Study outcomes and limitations: Tissue TCR repertoires likely differ from these blood-only repertoires.

As concerns this clone: Antigen unknown. Within the sample, other DNA sequences also encode this same CDR3.

Measured with immunoSEQ multiplex PCR; TCRdb has only the in-frame clones, and not every one. The table has 1.4 million to 1.5 million clones, more than 95% seen once. Healthy and HIV-negative, the adult donors had no recent acute infections or vaccinations. Donors were Caucasian adults residing in Nashville, Tennessee, USA. This TCR was recovered from a man aged 25 to 45 in good health. The gene calls are TRBV18 and TRBJ2-3; a possible D gene is TRBD1 (5 bases). The specimen sequenced was naive CD4+ T cells sorted from blood. Subset: CD45RA+ positively selected. CDR3 nucleotides: TGTGCCAGCTCACCACCGTCCAGGGGCACAGATACGCAGTATTTT. Its translation: CASSPPSRGTDTQYF.